This T cell receptor beta chain stems from a study of blood T cells in healthy people across ages. Through a sample-barcoded 5' primer and a J-beta primer mix, a second PCR was run for about 7 to 12 cycles. TCRdb reanalysed the 5' RACE reads using MiXCR and keeps one entry per CDR3 protein. This sample yields some 1.7 million distinct CDR3 sequences, of which 28% are seen a single time; roughly 8.2% belongs to the top ten. The receptor comes from a woman aged 25-40 years in good health. The source material was blood.

CDR3 region: CASSFDPGYGYTF. CDR3 nucleotide sequence: TGTGCCAGCAGTTTTGACCCAGGCTATGGCTACACCTTC. This chain connects TRBV27 to TRBJ1-2, with D hard to call. Per the germline V gene, CDR1 is MNHEY and CDR2 is SMNVEV (reference sequence). The germline V and J ends were trimmed by 3 bases and 4 bases, with 9 bases remaining between them. The CDR3 sequence is 13 residues long.